The subject of this entry is one TCR beta chain. The antigen is unknown. Germline loops: CDR1 SEHNR, CDR2 FQNEAQ (reference sequence). This CDR3 is built from 14 residues. The sample comes from a study of CXCR3-negative and CXCR3-positive naive CD8 T cells. Study in general: Overall TRB read output was roughly 130 million, and each library contained about 1.5 +/- 0.3 million reads. Study results and limitations: Each naive subset displayed comparably high diversity, whereas memory CD8+ cells displayed much lower diversity. Across naive subsets, surface CD5 expression was comparable, and TCR strength was inferred from properties of the TRB CDR3. A higher hydrophobicity marked the TRB CDR3s of CXCR3-positive naive cells versus CXCR3-negative naive cells. Most assays were run on fresh PBMCs (CXCR3 expression partially decreased after cryopreservation).

The authors made the TRB cDNA libraries by 5' RACE using UMI labels. TCRdb reprocessed the 5' RACE reads, with one entry per CDR3 protein and no DNA. The clone table shows some 54,000 distinct CDR3 sequences, with the ten largest holding 0.53%. This chain joins TRBV7-9 and TRBJ2-1; TCRdb gives TRBD1 as the D gene, but with no DNA this cannot be confirmed. The sample was naive CXCR3+ CD8+ T cells from blood. Regarding subset: CD45RO-CCR7+CD27+CD95- naive CD8+ T cells expressing CXCR3 (TNR3+). The sequence derives from a human donor in good health. Some clones in this sample may be carry-over from other donors' samples. CDR3 residues: CASSRRTENNEQFF. Based on the CDR3 plus reference TRBV7-9 and TRBJ2-1, the full variable domain is DTGVSQNPRHKITKRGQNVTFRCDPISEHNRLYWYRQTLGQGPEFLTYFQNEAQLEKSRLLSDRFSAERPKGSFSTLEIQRTEQGDSAMYLCASSRRTENNEQFFGPGTRLTVL.